Below are 21 T cell receptor beta chains sequenced from a single sample in a study of blood T cell repertoires in COVID-19. Sequencing was performed with immunoSEQ multiplex PCR; in TCRdb, only in-frame clones are kept and a portion is missing. The sample yields 100,000 to 150,000 clones, roughly 83% seen once. Specimen: peripheral blood. These receptors all stem from a woman in her 30s who had recovered from COVID-19.

The rearrangement uses TRBV7-3 and TRBJ1-6, with a weak D call TRBD1 (5 bases). The CDR3 sequence is 15 residues long. V lost 5 bases, J lost 9 bases, and 17 bases lay in between. Germline CDR1 SGHTA, CDR2 FQGTGA. This CDR3 reads CASSTTGPTGSPLHF. The CDR3 DNA reads as TGTGCCAGCAGCACGACCGGGCCCACAGGTTCACCCCTCCACTTT.

The chain links TRBV6-5 to TRBJ1-1; D not resolved. Trimming cost V 6 bases and J 2 bases, with 13 bases left between them. The CDR3 consists of 14 residues. Germline CDR1 MNHEY, CDR2 SVGAGI. The CDR3 nucleotides read TGTGCCAGCAGCCACGGAGGGATTAACACTGAAGCTTTCTTT. This encodes CASSHGGINTEAFF.

This clone was seen just once. The chain links TRBV30 to TRBJ2-1; 10 nucleotides match TRBD2. The germline gives CDR1 GTSNPN, CDR2 SVGIG (reference sequence). There are 17 residues in the CDR3. J gave up 1 base and V 0 bases, and 6 bases lay outside the gene matches. CDR3 sequence reads: CAWSVGTSGVSYNEQFF. The CDR3 bases are TGTGCCTGGAGTGTAGGAACTAGCGGGGTTTCCTACAATGAGCAGTTCTTC. The complete variable domain, with remaining parts taken from reference TRBV30 and TRBJ2-1, reads SQTIHQWPATLVQPVGSPLSLECTVEGTSNPNLYWYRQAAGRGLQLLFYSVGIGQISSEVPQNLSASRPQDRQFILSSKKLLLSDSGFYLCAWSVGTSGVSYNEQFFGPGTRLTVL.

The CDR3, as DNA: TGTGCCAGTAGTATAAGGAGGGCGGGCACCGGGGAGCTGTTTTTT. It translates to CASSIRRAGTGELFF. The chain combines TRBV19 with TRBJ2-2; TRBD2 is a possible D gene (6 bases). Trimming left V 2 bases short and J 4 bases short, with 11 bases between. The germline V gene has CDR1 LNHDA and CDR2 SQIVND (reference sequence). The CDR3 has 15 residues.

The V call is TRBV18, the J call TRBJ1-5, with 7 bases that match TRBD1. Losses at the gene ends were 3 bases for V and 0 bases for J; bases not matched to a gene: 5. CDR3 length equals 16 residues. Germline loops: CDR1 KGHSH, CDR2 LQKENI. As DNA, the CDR3 is TGTGCCAGCTCACCCGAGACAGGGACTAGCAATCAGCCCCAGCATTTT. Translation gives CASSPETGTSNQPQHF.

The chain links TRBV18 to TRBJ1-3, with a possible D match to TRBD1 (6 bases). Germline V gives CDR1 KGHSH, CDR2 LQKENI. The CDR3 runs to 14 residues. Deletions cut 9 bases from V and 3 bases from J, with 15 bases between. This chain's CDR3 is CASTRGSVGNTIYF. CDR3 nucleotides: TGTGCCAGTACCAGGGGTTCGGTTGGAAACACCATATATTTT.

The chain recombines TRBV13 with TRBJ1-1, with D maybe TRBD1 (5 bases). This CDR3 spans 13 amino acids. V was trimmed by 5 bases and J by 4 bases, leaving 11 bases between them. CDR1 is PRHDT, CDR2 FYEKMQ, per germline (reference sequence). CDR3 in DNA: TGTGCCAGCAGCCAGGGTTTTCGCACTGAAGCTTTCTTT. Its translation: CASSQGFRTEAFF.

The chain employs TRBV18 and TRBJ1-4; perhaps TRBD1 as D (5 bases). Germline CDR1 KGHSH, CDR2 LQKENI. This CDR3 spans 15 amino acids. V dropped 2 bases and J dropped 8 bases, with 15 bases sitting between them. The CDR3 bases are TGTGCCAGCTCACCAGTCCAGGGCCCGGAGGAAAAACTGTTTTTT. Amino acid sequence: CASSPVQGPEEKLFF.

V and J are TRBV9 and TRBJ2-3; 15 bases are a match to TRBD2. The trim removed 3 bases at V and 2 bases at J, leaving 7 bases unmatched. Germline lookup yields CDR1 SGDLS and CDR2 YYNGEE. This CDR3 spans 18 amino acids. In DNA form, the CDR3 reads TGTGCCAGCAGCGCGATGGGACTAGCGGGGGGTTTCACAGATACGCAGTATTTT. This sequence encodes CASSAMGLAGGFTDTQYF.

The genes are TRBV19 and TRBJ2-7, with TRBD1 identical over 7 bases. Trimming took 3 bases from V and 5 from J; bases not matched to a gene: 10. In germline, CDR1 is LNHDA, CDR2 SQIVND (reference sequence). The CDR3 contains 15 residues. The CDR3 nucleotides are TGTGCCAGTAGTATTGACCCAGGGGGTCAAAACGAGCAGTACTTC. This translates into CASSIDPGGQNEQYF.

The chain employs TRBV6-6 and TRBJ1-2, with 12 bases lining up with TRBD1. V shed 6 bases and J 3 bases; nucleotides not matched to a gene: 8. The CDR3 loop spans 16 amino acids. Germline CDR1 and CDR2: MNHNY and SVGAGI (reference sequence). CDR3 coding DNA: TGTGCCAGCAGCACCTCCGGGACAGGGGGCCACTATGGCTACACCTTC. Its translation is CASSTSGTGGHYGYTF.

This clone was counted once. The V and J genes are TRBV5-5 and TRBJ2-2, with 7 bases identical to TRBD1. V dropped 5 bases and J dropped 4; count of bases not matched to a gene: 8. Germline V CDR1 and CDR2: SGHKS, YYEKEE (reference sequence). The CDR3 is made up of 15 amino acids. For the CDR3, the DNA is TGTGCCAGCAGGGGTTACGGGACAGTCACCGGGGAGCTGTTTTTT. This gives the protein CASRGYGTVTGELFF.

This chain uses TRBV7-9 with TRBJ2-5; 9 nucleotides agree with TRBD2. The CDR3 sequence is 16 residues long. Germline CDR1 and CDR2: SEHNR and FQNEAQ (reference sequence). Trimming took 1 base from V and 3 from J; bases not matched to a gene: 6. DNA of the CDR3: TGTGCCAGCAGCTTAGTTTCTAGCGGGGAGGAAGAGACCCAGTACTTC. Translated, it gives CASSLVSSGEEETQYF.

V gene TRBV3-1 (or the pseudogene TRBV3-2) combines with J gene TRBJ2-1; D may be TRBD2 (6 bases). This CDR3 has 15 amino acids. The germline gives CDR1 LGHDT, CDR2 YNNKEL (reference sequence). V was cut by 4 bases and J by 6 bases, with 16 bases left in between. The CDR3 is CASSLGALAGNEQFF. The CDR3 region has the DNA TGTGCCAGCAGCCTTGGGGCACTAGCTGGCAATGAGCAGTTCTTC.

The gene calls are TRBV6-9 and TRBJ1-1, with D unclear. Germline CDR1 is MNHGY and CDR2 is SVAAGI. The CDR3 length is 18 residues. V lost 0 bases and J lost 2, with 19 bases in between. CDR3: CASSYSIGGRLANTEAFF. The CDR3 DNA follows: TGTGCCAGCAGTTATTCGATAGGCGGACGCCTAGCCAACACTGAAGCTTTCTTT.

This chain joins TRBV5-1 and TRBJ2-7, with a weak D call TRBD1 (6 bases). Germline values: CDR1 SGHRS, CDR2 YFSETQ. V was pared by 2 bases and J by 2 bases, with 11 bases between. CDR3 length: 14 residues. The DNA of the CDR3 is TGCGCCAGCAGCTTCCGGGACACCCCCTACGAGCAGTACTTC. This encodes CASSFRDTPYEQYF. Complete variable domain (other parts from reference TRBV5-1 and TRBJ2-7): KAGVTQTPRYLIKTRGQQVTLSCSPISGHRSVSWYQQTPGQGLQFLFEYFSETQRNKGNFPGRFSGRQFSNSRSEMNVSTLELGDSALYLCASSFRDTPYEQYFGPGTRLTVT.

The V call is TRBV6-6, the J call TRBJ2-1; 8 bases map to TRBD2. The J segment lost 2 bases and the V segment lost 5 bases, leaving 11 bases of the junction unmatched. The CDR3 runs to 17 residues. In germline, CDR1 is MNHNY, CDR2 SVGAGI (reference sequence). The CDR3 loop is CASSHKSTGGPYNEQFF. The CDR3 DNA sequence: TGTGCCAGCAGTCATAAAAGTACGGGAGGGCCCTACAATGAGCAGTTCTTC.

The CDR3 region has the DNA TGTGCCAGCAAGGCTAGCGGGGGGGCCAAGGCGCAGTATTTT. Its translation: CASKASGGAKAQYF. The gene calls are TRBV6-5 and TRBJ2-3; 12 bases match TRBD2. Germline CDR1 reads MNHEY; CDR2 reads SVGAGI. The junction had 9 bases not matched to a gene; V was cut back by 7 bases and J by 10 bases. The CDR3 loop spans 14 amino acids.

V and J are TRBV27 and TRBJ1-2; a possible D gene is TRBD1 (6 bases). Germline lookup yields CDR1 MNHEY and CDR2 SMNVEV (reference sequence). This CDR3 is built from 15 residues. The germline V and J ends were trimmed by 5 bases and 4 bases, with 17 bases remaining between them. CDR3 bases: TGTGCCAGCAGTGTTCACCCGACAGGACTCTATGGCTACACCTTC. It encodes CASSVHPTGLYGYTF.

This clone was seen just once. The chain has TRBV6-1 and TRBJ1-2; D may be TRBD1 (5 bases). The CDR3 has 16 amino acids. Germline V lookup: CDR1 MNHNS, CDR2 SASEGT. V lost 3 bases and J lost 4, with 18 bases in between. CDR3 region: CASSESHRNFVYGYTF. The CDR3 DNA sequence: TGTGCCAGCAGTGAGTCGCACAGGAACTTCGTCTATGGCTACACCTTC.

The V and J genes are TRBV19 and TRBJ2-3; 7 positions agree with TRBD2. This CDR3 is 16 amino acids long. V shed 6 bases and J 2 bases; nucleotides not matched to a gene: 11. CDR1 is LNHDA, CDR2 SQIVND, per germline (reference sequence). This chain's CDR3 is CASSPTPAGPTDTQYF. CDR3 nucleotides: TGTGCCAGTAGCCCTACCCCAGCGGGGCCCACAGATACGCAGTATTTT.